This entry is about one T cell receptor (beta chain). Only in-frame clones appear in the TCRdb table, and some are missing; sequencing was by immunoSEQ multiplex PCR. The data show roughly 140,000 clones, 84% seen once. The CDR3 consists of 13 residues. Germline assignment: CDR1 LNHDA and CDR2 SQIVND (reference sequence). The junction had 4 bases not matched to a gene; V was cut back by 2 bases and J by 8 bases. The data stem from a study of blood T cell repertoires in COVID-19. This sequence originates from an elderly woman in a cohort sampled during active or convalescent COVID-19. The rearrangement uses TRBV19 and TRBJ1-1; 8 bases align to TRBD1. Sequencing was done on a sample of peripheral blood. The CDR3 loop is CASSITRQGEAFF. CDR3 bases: TGTGCCAGTAGTATAACGAGACAGGGGGAAGCTTTCTTT.